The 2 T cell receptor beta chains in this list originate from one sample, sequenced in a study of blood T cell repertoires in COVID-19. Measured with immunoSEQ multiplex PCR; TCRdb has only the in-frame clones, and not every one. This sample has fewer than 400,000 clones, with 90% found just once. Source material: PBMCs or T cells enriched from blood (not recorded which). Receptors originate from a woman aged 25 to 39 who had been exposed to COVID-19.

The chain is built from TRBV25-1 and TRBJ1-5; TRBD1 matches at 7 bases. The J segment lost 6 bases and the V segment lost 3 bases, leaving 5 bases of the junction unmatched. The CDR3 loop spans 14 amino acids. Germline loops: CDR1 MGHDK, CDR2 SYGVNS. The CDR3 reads CASSDHRGTQPQHF. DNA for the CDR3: TGTGCCAGCAGTGACCACAGGGGTACTCAGCCCCAGCATTTT.

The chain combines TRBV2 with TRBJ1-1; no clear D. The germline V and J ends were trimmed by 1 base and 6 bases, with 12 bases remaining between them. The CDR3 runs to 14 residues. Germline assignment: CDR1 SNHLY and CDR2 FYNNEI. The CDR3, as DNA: TGTGCCAGCAGTGAAGACACGCCCGGAGCTGAAGCTTTCTTT. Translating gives CASSEDTPGAEAFF.